The rows below give T cell receptor beta chains drawn from one sample of a study of early stage breast cancer tumors. Sequencing was performed with immunoSEQ multiplex PCR; in TCRdb, only in-frame clones are kept and a portion is missing. The top ten clones hold around 8% of a sample with 25,000 to 35,000 clones, about 59% of them seen once. The sample taken for sequencing was breast tumor tissue. These receptors originate from a person aged 50-59 years with breast cancer. The conserved cysteine and the conserved F or W are not part of the CDR3 here. Each record gives: J gene, D gene, V gene, CDR3 protein. D genes are given only for firm matches.

J gene: TRBJ1-1
D gene: -
V gene: TRBV20-1
CDR3 protein: SARRETEAF

J gene: TRBJ2-7
D gene: -
V gene: TRBV7-9
CDR3 protein: ASKTGLDYEQY

J gene: TRBJ1-3
D gene: TRBD1
V gene: TRBV6-1
CDR3 protein: ASTQGVSGNTIY

J gene: TRBJ1-3
D gene: -
V gene: TRBV4-2
CDR3 protein: ASSQDEGFGNTIY

J gene: TRBJ1-1
D gene: -
V gene: TRBV5-1
CDR3 protein: ASSVASGRNTEAF

J gene: TRBJ2-7
D gene: -
V gene: TRBV4-3
CDR3 protein: ASSQDWGRILSYEQY

J gene: TRBJ2-1
D gene: -
V gene: TRBV10-3
CDR3 protein: AISDETRPNEQF

J gene: TRBJ1-1
D gene: -
V gene: TRBV27
CDR3 protein: ASSLYPGSVEAF

J gene: TRBJ2-5
D gene: -
V gene: TRBV30
CDR3 protein: AFRVWDGYNQETQY

J gene: TRBJ2-7
D gene: TRBD2
V gene: TRBV27
CDR3 protein: ASSSVAGGVEQY

J gene: TRBJ2-2
D gene: TRBD2
V gene: TRBV7-3
CDR3 protein: ASSPRGLAGTGELF

J gene: TRBJ2-4
D gene: -
V gene: TRBV25-1
CDR3 protein: ASSESGAKNIQY

J gene: TRBJ1-1
D gene: -
V gene: TRBV7-8
CDR3 protein: ASSLVGSINTEAF

J gene: TRBJ1-2
D gene: -
V gene: TRBV27
CDR3 protein: ASSFGAGDGYT

J gene: TRBJ2-5
D gene: TRBD2
V gene: TRBV7-7
CDR3 protein: ASSELSGAGETQY

J gene: TRBJ1-5
D gene: TRBD1
V gene: TRBV6-6
CDR3 protein: ASSTGAQPQH

J gene: TRBJ2-5
D gene: TRBD2
V gene: TRBV19
CDR3 protein: ASSIAAGGWETQY

J gene: TRBJ1-3
D gene: TRBD1
V gene: TRBV15
CDR3 protein: ATSRLDRGGNTIY

J gene: TRBJ1-1
D gene: -
V gene: TRBV7-2
CDR3 protein: ASGWDVGMNTEAF

J gene: TRBJ2-1
D gene: TRBD2
V gene: TRBV4-1
CDR3 protein: ASSQDRSGGWDEQF

J gene: TRBJ1-5
D gene: TRBD1
V gene: TRBV6-5
CDR3 protein: ASSTGQGNQPQH

J gene: TRBJ1-1
D gene: -
V gene: TRBV29-1
CDR3 protein: SVGAGEAF

J gene: TRBJ2-2
D gene: -
V gene: TRBV11-3
CDR3 protein: ASSLMYTGELF

J gene: TRBJ1-2
D gene: -
V gene: TRBV5-1
CDR3 protein: ASSLEAGNYGYT

J gene: TRBJ1-2
D gene: -
V gene: TRBV7-3
CDR3 protein: ASSRRGEHFYGYT

J gene: TRBJ2-1
D gene: -
V gene: TRBV5-1
CDR3 protein: ASSLVASRDEQF

J gene: TRBJ1-1
D gene: TRBD1
V gene: TRBV10-3
CDR3 protein: AISSTGNPLDTEAF

J gene: TRBJ2-5
D gene: TRBD1
V gene: TRBV6-5
CDR3 protein: ASSYSNRGEETQY

J gene: TRBJ1-1
D gene: -
V gene: TRBV19
CDR3 protein: ASSLGEGLAEAF

J gene: TRBJ2-7
D gene: -
V gene: TRBV7-2
CDR3 protein: ASSLDRVEQY

J gene: TRBJ1-5
D gene: -
V gene: TRBV2
CDR3 protein: ASSEGNSNQPQH

J gene: TRBJ1-2
D gene: TRBD1
V gene: TRBV4-2
CDR3 protein: ASSQDLLWGQGADYYGYT

J gene: TRBJ2-7
D gene: -
V gene: TRBV4-1
CDR3 protein: ASSQRQGDEQY

J gene: TRBJ2-5
D gene: TRBD2
V gene: TRBV19
CDR3 protein: ASNPGTSGKETQY